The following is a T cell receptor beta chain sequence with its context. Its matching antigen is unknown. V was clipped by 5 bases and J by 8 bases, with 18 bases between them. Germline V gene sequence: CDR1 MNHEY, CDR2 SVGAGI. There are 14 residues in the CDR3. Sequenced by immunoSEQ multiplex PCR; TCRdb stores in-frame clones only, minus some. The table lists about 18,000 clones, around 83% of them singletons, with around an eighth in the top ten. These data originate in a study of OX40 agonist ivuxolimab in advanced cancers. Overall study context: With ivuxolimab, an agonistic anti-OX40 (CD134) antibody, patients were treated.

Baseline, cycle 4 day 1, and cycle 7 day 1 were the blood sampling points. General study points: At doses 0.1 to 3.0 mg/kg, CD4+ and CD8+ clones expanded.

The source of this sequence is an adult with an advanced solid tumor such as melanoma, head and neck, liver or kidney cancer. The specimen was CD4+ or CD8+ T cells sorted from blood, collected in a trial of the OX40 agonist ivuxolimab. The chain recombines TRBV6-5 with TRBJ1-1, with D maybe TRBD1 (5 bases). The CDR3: CASSTRRQRTEAFF. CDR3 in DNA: TGTGCCAGCAGTACCCGCAGACAGAGGACGGAAGCTTTCTTT.